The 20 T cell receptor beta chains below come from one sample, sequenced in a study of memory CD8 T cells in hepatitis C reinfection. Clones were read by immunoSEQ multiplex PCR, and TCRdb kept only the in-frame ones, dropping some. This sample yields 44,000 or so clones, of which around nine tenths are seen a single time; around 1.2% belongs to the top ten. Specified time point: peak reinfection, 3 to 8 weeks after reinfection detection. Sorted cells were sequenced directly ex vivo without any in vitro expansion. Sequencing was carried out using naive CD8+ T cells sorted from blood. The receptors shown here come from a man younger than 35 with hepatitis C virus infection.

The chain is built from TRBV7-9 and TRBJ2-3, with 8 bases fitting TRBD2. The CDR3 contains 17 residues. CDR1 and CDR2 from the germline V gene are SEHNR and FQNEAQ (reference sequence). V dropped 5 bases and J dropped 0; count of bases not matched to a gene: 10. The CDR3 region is CASSPWRSGGSTDTQYF. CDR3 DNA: TGTGCCAGCAGCCCTTGGCGGAGCGGGGGTAGCACAGATACGCAGTATTTT.

Written as DNA, the CDR3 is TGTGCCAGCAGCCCCTTGGACAGGGGAGCCTACGAGCAGTACGTC. It is translated as CASSPLDRGAYEQYV. This sequence joins TRBV14 and TRBJ2-7; TRBD1 matches 9 bases. CDR1 is SGHDN and CDR2 is FVKESK in the germline V gene. The CDR3 contains 15 residues. V dropped 4 bases and J dropped 2; count of bases not matched to a gene: 6.

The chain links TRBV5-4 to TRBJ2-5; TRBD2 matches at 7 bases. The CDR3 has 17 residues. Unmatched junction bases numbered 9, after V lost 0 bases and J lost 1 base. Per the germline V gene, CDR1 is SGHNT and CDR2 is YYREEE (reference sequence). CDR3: CASSLVGSGALQETQYF. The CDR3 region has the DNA TGTGCCAGCAGCTTGGTGGGGAGCGGGGCTCTCCAAGAGACCCAGTACTTC.

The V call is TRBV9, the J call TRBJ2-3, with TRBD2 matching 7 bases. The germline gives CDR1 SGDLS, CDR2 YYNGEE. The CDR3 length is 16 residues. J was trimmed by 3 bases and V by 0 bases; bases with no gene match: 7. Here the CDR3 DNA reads TGTGCCAGCAGCGTAGCGAGCGGGATGATGACAGATACGCAGTATTTT. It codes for CASSVASGMMTDTQYF.

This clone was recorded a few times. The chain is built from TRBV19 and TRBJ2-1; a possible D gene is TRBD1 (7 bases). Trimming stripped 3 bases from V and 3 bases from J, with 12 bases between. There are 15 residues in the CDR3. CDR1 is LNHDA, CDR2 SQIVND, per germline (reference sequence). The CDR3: CASSITGDFYNEQFF. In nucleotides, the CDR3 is TGTGCCAGTAGTATTACAGGGGACTTCTACAATGAGCAGTTCTTC.

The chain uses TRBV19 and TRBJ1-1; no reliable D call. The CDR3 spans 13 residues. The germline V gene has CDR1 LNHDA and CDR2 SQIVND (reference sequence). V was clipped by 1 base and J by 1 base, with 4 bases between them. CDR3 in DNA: TGTGCCAGTAGTATAGGACAGAACACTGAAGCTTTCTTT. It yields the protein CASSIGQNTEAFF.

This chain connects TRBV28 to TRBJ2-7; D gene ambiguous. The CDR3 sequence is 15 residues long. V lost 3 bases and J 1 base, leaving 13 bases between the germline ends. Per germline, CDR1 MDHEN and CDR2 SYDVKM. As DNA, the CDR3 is TGTGCCAGCAGTTTGGCCGCGGTCGTGTCCTACGAGCAGTACTTC. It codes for CASSLAAVVSYEQYF.

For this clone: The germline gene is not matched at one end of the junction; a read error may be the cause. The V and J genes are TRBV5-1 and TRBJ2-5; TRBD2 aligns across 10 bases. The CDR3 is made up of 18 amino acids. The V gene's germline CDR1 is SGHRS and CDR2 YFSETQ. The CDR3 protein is CASSLAPPSGGIQETRYF. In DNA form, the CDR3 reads TGCGCCAGCAGCTTGGCGCCGCCTAGCGGGGGCATCCAAGAGACCCGGTACTTC.

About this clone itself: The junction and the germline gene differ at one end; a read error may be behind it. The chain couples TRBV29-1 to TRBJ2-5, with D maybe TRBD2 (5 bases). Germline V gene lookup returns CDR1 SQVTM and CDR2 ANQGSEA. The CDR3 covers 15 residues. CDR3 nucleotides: TGCAGCGTCGAAGCTAGCATTCAGGAGGATGAGACCCAGTACTTC. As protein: CSVEASIQEDETQYF.

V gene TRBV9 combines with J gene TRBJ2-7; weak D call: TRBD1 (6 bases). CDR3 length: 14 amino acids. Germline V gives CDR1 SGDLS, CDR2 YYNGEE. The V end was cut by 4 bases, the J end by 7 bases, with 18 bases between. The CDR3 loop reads CASSPRDTPGEQYF. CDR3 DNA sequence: TGTGCCAGCAGCCCTCGGGACACCCCGGGGGAGCAGTACTTC.

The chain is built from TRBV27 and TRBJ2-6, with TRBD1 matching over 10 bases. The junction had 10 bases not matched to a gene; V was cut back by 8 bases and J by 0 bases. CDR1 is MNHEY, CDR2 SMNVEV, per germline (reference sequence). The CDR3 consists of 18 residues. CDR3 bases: TGTGCCAGCCTAGACCGGACAGGGGGAGTCTCTGGGGCCAACGTCCTGACTTTC. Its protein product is CASLDRTGGVSGANVLTF.

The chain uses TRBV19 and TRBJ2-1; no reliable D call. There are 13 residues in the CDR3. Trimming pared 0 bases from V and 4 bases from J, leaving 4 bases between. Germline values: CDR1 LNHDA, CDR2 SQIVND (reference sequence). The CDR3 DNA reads TGTGCCAGTAGTATAGATCTGTACAATGAGCAGTTCTTC. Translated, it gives CASSIDLYNEQFF. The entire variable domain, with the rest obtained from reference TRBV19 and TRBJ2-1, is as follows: DGGITQSPKYLFRKEGQNVTLSCEQNLNHDAMYWYRQDPGQGLRLIYYSQIVNDFQKGDIAEGYSVSREKKESFPLTVTSAQKNPTAFYLCASSIDLYNEQFFGPGTRLTVL.

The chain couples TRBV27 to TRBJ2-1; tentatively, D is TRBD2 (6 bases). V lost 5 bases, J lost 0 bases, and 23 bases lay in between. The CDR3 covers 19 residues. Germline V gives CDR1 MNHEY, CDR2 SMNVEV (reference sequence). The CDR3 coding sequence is TGTGCCAGCAGTCCATCCTCCGGGGACTCACCAAACTCCTACAATGAGCAGTTCTTC. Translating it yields CASSPSSGDSPNSYNEQFF.

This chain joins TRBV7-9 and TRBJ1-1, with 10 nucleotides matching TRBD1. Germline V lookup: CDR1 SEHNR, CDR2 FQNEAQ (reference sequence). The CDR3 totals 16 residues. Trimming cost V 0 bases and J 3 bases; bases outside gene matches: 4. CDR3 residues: CASSLAPGQGYTEAFF. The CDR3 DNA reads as TGTGCCAGCAGCTTAGCACCGGGACAGGGGTACACTGAAGCTTTCTTT.

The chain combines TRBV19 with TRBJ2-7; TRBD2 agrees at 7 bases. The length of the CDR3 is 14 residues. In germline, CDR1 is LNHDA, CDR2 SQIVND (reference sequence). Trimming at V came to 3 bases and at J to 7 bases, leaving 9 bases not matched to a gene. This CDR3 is CASSIGGGPGEQYF. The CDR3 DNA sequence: TGTGCCAGTAGTATTGGGGGAGGGCCGGGGGAGCAGTACTTC.

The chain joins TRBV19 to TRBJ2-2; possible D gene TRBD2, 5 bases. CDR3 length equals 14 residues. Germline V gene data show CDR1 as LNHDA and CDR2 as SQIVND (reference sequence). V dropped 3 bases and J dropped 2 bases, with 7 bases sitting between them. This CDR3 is CASSMDLNTGELFF. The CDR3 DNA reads TGTGCCAGTAGTATGGACTTAAACACCGGGGAGCTGTTTTTT.

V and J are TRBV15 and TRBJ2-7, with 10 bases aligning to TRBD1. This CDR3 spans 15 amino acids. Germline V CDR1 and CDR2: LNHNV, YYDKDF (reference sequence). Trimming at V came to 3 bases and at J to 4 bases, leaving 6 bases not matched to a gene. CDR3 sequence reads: CATSSPGQGTYEQYF. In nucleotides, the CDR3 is TGTGCCACCAGCAGTCCGGGACAGGGGACTTACGAGCAGTACTTC.

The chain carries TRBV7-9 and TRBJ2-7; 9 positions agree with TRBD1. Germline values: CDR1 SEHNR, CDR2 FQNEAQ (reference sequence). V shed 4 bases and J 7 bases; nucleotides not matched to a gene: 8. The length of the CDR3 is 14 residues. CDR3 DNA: TGTGCCAGCAGCTCCTACAGGGGGCGCGGGGAGCAGTACTTC. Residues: CASSSYRGRGEQYF.

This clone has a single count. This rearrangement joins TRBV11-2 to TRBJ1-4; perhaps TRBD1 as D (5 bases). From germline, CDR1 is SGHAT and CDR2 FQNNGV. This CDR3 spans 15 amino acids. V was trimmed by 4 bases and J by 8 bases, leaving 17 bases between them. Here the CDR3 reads CASSSLGGAGEKLFF. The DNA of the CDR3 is TGTGCCAGCAGCTCACTCGGGGGTGCAGGAGAAAAACTGTTTTTT.

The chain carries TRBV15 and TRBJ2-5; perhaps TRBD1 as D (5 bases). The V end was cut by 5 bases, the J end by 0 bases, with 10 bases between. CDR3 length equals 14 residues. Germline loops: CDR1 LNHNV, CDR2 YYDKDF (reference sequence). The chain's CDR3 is CATSGPTDQETQYF. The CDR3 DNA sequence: TGTGCCACCAGCGGACCGACAGACCAAGAGACCCAGTACTTC.